This T cell receptor (beta chain) was profiled in a study of T-cell reconstitution after alpha-beta-depleted transplantation in children (dated by TCRdb to 2016 to 2017). Study-wide context: Using TCR repertoire profiling, the study quantitatively followed how T-cell immune reconstitution unfolded in children after TCRalphabeta/CD19-depleted allogeneic hematopoietic cell transplantation. Results the study describes overall, beyond this receptor: The frequencies of hyperexpanded clones fell over the following months, and after one year, T-cell counts and TCRbeta diversity were mostly attributed to newly produced T cells. The apparently early alphabetaT-cell count recovery about two months after transplant was reportedly dependent on only several hundred rapidly expanded clones derived from non-depleted graft cells. In some patients, the high TCRbeta diversity seen at day 60 was put down to recipient T cells and intrathymic progenitors that had survived conditioning.

Comments on this clonotype: Its recognized antigen is unknown. Base qualities are not recorded, but no much larger clone differs from it by a single base.

This sample's treatment or condition label indicates: allogeneic hematopoietic cell transplantation with graft depleted of TCRalphabeta T cells and CD19 B cells. The transplant recipients were children given TCRalphabeta/CD19-depleted allogeneic hematopoietic cell grafts. The germline V gene (reference sequence) yields DFQATT for CDR1 and SNEGSKA for CDR2. The CDR3 spans 10 residues, from the cysteine through the phenylalanine. Of the read, only the CDR3 DNA is kept; its 30 bases are in frame from base 1. The V end loses 6 bases and the J end loses 5 bases, and a stretch of 5 bases separates them. Libraries were built with PCR. Sequencing used an Illumina HiSeq 2500. To normalize quantification of the TCRbeta repertoire, the TCR libraries were built with molecular barcoding that relied on unique molecular identifiers. TCRdb redid the processing of the public reads, applying fastp at Q25 and MiXCR, and retained in-frame beta chains. Rows merge per CDR3 protein into single entries with the most common DNA and genes. Within this sample are about 540,000 distinct CDR3 sequences, with 27% of them counted one time only. The ten most abundant clones make up approximately 33% of the sample.

The source was PBMCs, collected before TCRalphabeta/CD19-depleted stem cell transplant. The chain is made from TRBV20-1 and TRBJ2-1; the D gene is unclear. The TCR was taken from a boy under three years old with Wiskott-Aldrich syndrome, due to receive a stem cell transplant. The CDR3 is CSAADNEQFF. The base sequence is TGCAGTGCGGCAGACAATGAGCAGTTCTTC.